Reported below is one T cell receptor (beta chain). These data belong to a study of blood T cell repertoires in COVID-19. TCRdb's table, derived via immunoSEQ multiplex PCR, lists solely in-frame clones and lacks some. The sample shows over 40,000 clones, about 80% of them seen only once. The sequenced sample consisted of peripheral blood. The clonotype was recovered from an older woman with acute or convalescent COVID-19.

The CDR3 nucleotides read TGTGCTAGTGGCCGGGGCTACGAGCAGTACTTC. Amino acid sequence: CASGRGYEQYF. This sequence joins TRBV12-5 and TRBJ2-7, with D maybe TRBD2 (5 bases). The V gene's germline CDR1 is LGHNT and CDR2 FRNRAP. The CDR3 consists of 11 residues. V dropped 6 bases and J dropped 3 bases, with 6 bases sitting between them.